This T cell receptor (beta chain) was sequenced for a study of siplizumab effects on memory and regulatory T cells. General study points: The suppressive capacity of proliferating Tregs from siplizumab cultures remained unconfirmed. Mappable alloreactive CD4+ clones were on average approximately 72% Treg-derived with siplizumab, less than 30% in controls. Naive T cells, seemingly more diverse than memory cells, seemed major alloresponse contributors. Siplizumab produced a significant drop in alloreactive sequences attributable to unstimulated CD4+ memory cells.

Trimming pared 11 bases from V and 3 bases from J, leaving 14 bases between. The CDR3 consists of 13 residues. The germline V gene encodes CDR1 SNHLY and CDR2 FYNNEI. Data came from immunoSEQ multiplex PCR; TCRdb stores just in-frame clones and leaves some out. Of 90,000 to 140,000 clones listed, 85% to 95% are singletons. Note on this clone: Its cognate antigen is unknown.

V and J are TRBV2 and TRBJ1-5, with TRBD1 as a possible D gene (6 bases). The sample consisted of CD4+ T cells sorted from blood. The clonotype comes from a human donor in good health. The CDR3 nucleotides are TGTGCCGGAAACCGGGACAACAATCAGCCCCAGCATTTT. Encoded protein: CAGNRDNNQPQHF. Looking up the rest from reference TRBV2 and TRBJ1-5 gives the full variable domain: EPEVTQTPSHQVTQMGQEVILRCVPISNHLYFYWYRQILGQKVEFLVSFYNNEISEKSEIFDDQFSVERPDGSNFTLKIRSTKLEDSAMYFCAGNRDNNQPQHFGDGTRLSIL.